The 16 T cell receptor beta chains below were found in one sample sequenced in a study of T cell repertoires in cytomegalovirus infection. A single record per CDR3 protein comes from TCRdb applying MiXCR to the reads. The data contain about 740,000 distinct CDR3 sequences, less than 40% of them seen just once; the ten biggest clones take up around 3%. The source material was PBMCs. These receptors were collected from a human donor in good health (CMV status not recorded). Some clones in this sample may be carry-over from other donors' samples.

This clonotype appeared a few times. This rearrangement joins TRBV7-9 to TRBJ1-4; 9 nucleotides line up with TRBD1. This CDR3 spans 16 amino acids. Per germline, CDR1 SEHNR and CDR2 FQNEAQ (reference sequence). The V gene end was trimmed by 5 bases and the J gene end by 7 bases; junction bases not matched to a gene: 11. The CDR3 DNA is TGTGCCAGCAGCACGAGGACAGGGGAGTTTGGTGAAAAACTGTTTTTT. Its translation is CASSTRTGEFGEKLFF.

V usage is TRBV5-4 and J usage is TRBJ2-5; D might be TRBD1 (6 bases). The CDR3 has 14 amino acids. The V gene's germline CDR1 is SGHNT and CDR2 YYREEE (reference sequence). V was cut by 1 base and J by 7 bases, with 14 bases left in between. The DNA of the CDR3 is TGTGCCAGCAGCTTGCAGGGGCGAGAGGGGACCCAGTACTTC. Amino acid sequence: CASSLQGREGTQYF.

This clonotype was seen a few times. The chain uses TRBV7-9 and TRBJ1-1; D remains ambiguous. The CDR3 is 16 residues long. V lost 5 bases to trimming and J lost 4 bases, with 20 bases between them. Per the germline V gene, CDR1 is SEHNR and CDR2 is FQNEAQ (reference sequence). The CDR3 sequence: CASSGLGRSSSTEAFF. CDR3 sequence (DNA): TGTGCCAGCAGCGGCCTCGGACGTTCCAGTAGCACTGAAGCTTTCTTT.

The chain couples TRBV19 to TRBJ1-5; the D is unclear. Germline lookup yields CDR1 LNHDA and CDR2 SQIVND (reference sequence). The CDR3 is 18 residues long. Trimming stripped 0 bases from V and 5 bases from J, with 20 bases between. In DNA form, the CDR3 reads TGTGCCAGTAGTATAGAAGGGATTTTGGGCAGCCTCCATCAGCCCCAGCATTTT. It is translated as CASSIEGILGSLHQPQHF.

The chain uses TRBV20-1 and TRBJ2-2; weak D call: TRBD2 (6 bases). The germline V gene encodes CDR1 DFQATT and CDR2 SNEGSKA (reference sequence). The CDR3 consists of 16 residues. The ends were cut back, 1 base at V and 2 bases at J, with 14 bases in the middle. As DNA, the CDR3 is TGCAGTGCTAGAGTACAAGGCGGGATTAACACCGGGGAGCTGTTTTTT. This translates into CSARVQGGINTGELFF.

This chain connects TRBV19 to TRBJ2-2, with TRBD2 matching 7 bases. This CDR3 has 18 residues. Germline CDR1 and CDR2: LNHDA and SQIVND (reference sequence). The trim removed 4 bases at V and 0 bases at J, leaving 11 bases unmatched. The CDR3 loop reads CASSTPTLSGPNTGELFF. The CDR3 nucleotides read TGTGCCAGTAGTACTCCAACACTTAGCGGGCCGAACACCGGGGAGCTGTTTTTT. Complete variable domain (other parts from reference TRBV19 and TRBJ2-2): DGGITQSPKYLFRKEGQNVTLSCEQNLNHDAMYWYRQDPGQGLRLIYYSQIVNDFQKGDIAEGYSVSREKKESFPLTVTSAQKNPTAFYLCASSTPTLSGPNTGELFFGEGSRLTVL.

This chain uses TRBV12-3 or TRBV12-4 with TRBJ2-1; D ambiguous. The CDR3 sequence is 13 residues long. V was shortened by 5 bases and J by 4 bases, with 9 bases between the two germline ends. CDR3 nucleotide sequence: TGTGCCAGCAGTCCCCTAGAGTACAATGAGCAGTTCTTC. Protein: CASSPLEYNEQFF.

This clonotype was counted a few times. This chain joins TRBV20-1 and TRBJ1-2, with TRBD1 identical over 7 bases. The ends lost 5 bases at V and 8 bases at J; junction bases unmatched: 14. This CDR3 spans 14 amino acids. Per the germline V gene, CDR1 is DFQATT and CDR2 is SNEGSKA (reference sequence). CDR3 residues: CSAPNLNRGEGYTF. In DNA form, the CDR3 reads TGCAGTGCTCCGAACCTGAACAGGGGTGAGGGCTACACCTTC.

This clonotype appeared a single time. This chain connects TRBV6-5 to TRBJ2-2, with D hard to call. The CDR3 spans 14 residues. Germline loops: CDR1 MNHEY, CDR2 SVGAGI. V was cut by 2 bases and J by 5 bases, with 9 bases left in between. The CDR3 loop is CASSYPDFTGELFF. CDR3 in DNA: TGTGCCAGCAGTTACCCAGACTTTACCGGGGAGCTGTTTTTT.

The chain couples TRBV2 to TRBJ1-5; possible D gene TRBD1, 5 bases. V lost 6 bases and J 1 base, leaving 13 bases between the germline ends. The CDR3 has 15 residues. The germline V gene encodes CDR1 SNHLY and CDR2 FYNNEI. The CDR3 DNA follows: TGTGCCAGCAGGGGGCCGGGGCACAGCAATCAGCCCCAGCATTTT. Translation gives CASRGPGHSNQPQHF.

This clonotype was seen ten or more times. This sequence joins TRBV7-2 and TRBJ1-4; weak D call: TRBD1 (6 bases). The CDR3 length is 15 residues. CDR1 is SGHTA, CDR2 FQGNSA, per germline. Trimming pared 4 bases from V and 6 bases from J, leaving 15 bases between. The chain's CDR3 is CASSSQGRGDEKLFF. The CDR3 DNA reads TGTGCCAGCAGCTCCCAGGGGAGAGGTGATGAAAAACTGTTTTTT.

The rearrangement links TRBV7-6 to TRBJ2-1, with 7 bases fitting TRBD1. The CDR3 spans 16 residues. V dropped 1 base and J dropped 3; count of bases not matched to a gene: 6. Germline CDR1 is SGHVS and CDR2 is FNYEAQ. The CDR3 DNA follows: TGTGCCAGCAGCTTAGTAGGGGGCAGGGGCTACAATGAGCAGTTCTTC. The encoded protein is CASSLVGGRGYNEQFF.

Concerning this clonotype: Because it lacks the conserved phenylalanine or tryptophan at the end, this CDR3 is likely a read error. This rearrangement joins TRBV19 to TRBJ2-3; D uncertain. V lost 0 bases to trimming and J lost 3 bases, with 7 bases between them. The germline V gene encodes CDR1 LNHDA and CDR2 SQIVND (reference sequence). The CDR3 is 14 amino acids. The CDR3 bases are TGTGCCAGTAGTATAGATACCAGGACAGATACGCAGTATTTG. Residues: CASSIDTRTDTQYL.

This clonotype was found a few times. This sequence joins TRBV27 and TRBJ2-1; D not certain. Per germline, CDR1 MNHEY and CDR2 SMNVEV (reference sequence). The germline V and J ends were trimmed by 6 bases and 4 bases, with 16 bases remaining between them. The length of the CDR3 is 15 residues. CDR3 in DNA: TGTGCCAGCAGCGTCCGGCGGAGACAATACAATGAGCAGTTCTTC. Translating it yields CASSVRRRQYNEQFF.

This clonotype showed up just once. The V gene is TRBV6-6, the J gene TRBJ2-1; 14 bases fit TRBD2. The CDR3 runs to 16 residues. J lost 6 bases, V lost 6 bases, and 7 bases had no gene match. Germline loops: CDR1 MNHNY, CDR2 SVGAGI (reference sequence). For the CDR3, the DNA is TGTGCCAGCAGCAGAGGGACTAGCGGGAGTCGCAATGAGCAGTTCTTC. Protein: CASSRGTSGSRNEQFF.

J is TRBJ1-2 and V is TRBV19; D is unresolved. Trimming pared 3 bases from V and 3 bases from J, leaving 8 bases between. CDR3 length: 13 residues. Germline CDR1 LNHDA, CDR2 SQIVND (reference sequence). This chain's CDR3 is CASSMRQYYGYTF. CDR3 nucleotides: TGTGCCAGTAGTATGCGTCAGTACTATGGCTACACCTTC.